This T cell receptor (beta chain) stems from a study of cytomegalovirus exposure and HLA in healthy donors. Primers: 60 Vbeta forward and 13 Jbeta reverse. In the authors' workflow: Later, some 79 million unique TCR beta chains were counted in an analysis, and some 9.9 million of them were shared. Clones were read by immunoSEQ multiplex PCR, and TCRdb kept only the in-frame ones, dropping some. Clone size and the V and J calls come from that table; the DNA yielded D and trimming. The sample holds 35,000 to 45,000 clones, 60% to 75% seen once. V was trimmed by 6 bases and J by 2 bases, leaving 8 bases between them. The CDR3 covers 13 residues. Per germline, CDR1 SGHTA and CDR2 FQGNSA.

Source material: PBMCs. The chain joins TRBV7-2 to TRBJ1-5; D uncertain. This TCR was sampled from a young man in good health and CMV-seronegative. CDR3 residues: CASSTRGNQPQHF. The CDR3, as DNA: TGTGCCAGCAGTACTCGAGGCAATCAGCCCCAGCATTTT.